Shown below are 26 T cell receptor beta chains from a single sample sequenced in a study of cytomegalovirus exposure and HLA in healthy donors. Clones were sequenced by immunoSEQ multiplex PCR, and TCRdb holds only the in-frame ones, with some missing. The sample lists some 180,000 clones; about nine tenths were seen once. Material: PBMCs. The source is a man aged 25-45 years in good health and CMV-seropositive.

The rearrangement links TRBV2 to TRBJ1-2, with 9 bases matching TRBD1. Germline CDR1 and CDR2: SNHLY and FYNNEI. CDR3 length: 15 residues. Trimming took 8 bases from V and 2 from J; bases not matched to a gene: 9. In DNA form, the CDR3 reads TGTGCCAGCCTCCCGAAGGGACAGGGAAACTATGGCTACACCTTC. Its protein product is CASLPKGQGNYGYTF.

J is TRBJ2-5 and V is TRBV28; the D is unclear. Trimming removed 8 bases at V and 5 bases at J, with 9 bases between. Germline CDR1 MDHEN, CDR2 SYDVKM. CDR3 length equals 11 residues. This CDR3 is CASGTPETQYF. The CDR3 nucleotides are TGTGCCAGCGGAACTCCGGAGACCCAGTACTTC.

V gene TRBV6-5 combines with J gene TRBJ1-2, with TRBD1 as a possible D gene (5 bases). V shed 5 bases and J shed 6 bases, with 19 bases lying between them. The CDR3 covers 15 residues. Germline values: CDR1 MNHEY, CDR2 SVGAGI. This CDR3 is CASSTLGGGRDGYTF. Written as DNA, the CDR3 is TGTGCCAGCAGTACCCTTGGGGGAGGACGGGATGGCTACACCTTC.

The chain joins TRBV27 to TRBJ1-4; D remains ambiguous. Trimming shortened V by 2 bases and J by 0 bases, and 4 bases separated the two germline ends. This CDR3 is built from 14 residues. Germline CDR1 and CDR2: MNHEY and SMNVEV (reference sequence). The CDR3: CASSLKPTNEKLFF. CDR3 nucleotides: TGTGCCAGCAGTTTAAAGCCAACTAATGAAAAACTGTTTTTT.

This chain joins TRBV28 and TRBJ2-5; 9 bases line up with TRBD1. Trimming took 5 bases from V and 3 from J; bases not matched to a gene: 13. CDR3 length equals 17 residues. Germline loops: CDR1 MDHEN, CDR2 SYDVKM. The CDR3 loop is CASSIQGAESVKETQYF. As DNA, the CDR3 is TGTGCCAGCAGTATACAGGGGGCCGAGTCCGTGAAAGAGACCCAGTACTTC. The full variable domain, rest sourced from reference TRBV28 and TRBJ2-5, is DVKVTQSSRYLVKRTGEKVFLECVQDMDHENMFWYRQDPGLGLRLIYFSYDVKMKEKGDIPEGYSVSREKKERFSLILESASTNQTSMYLCASSIQGAESVKETQYFGPGTRLLVL.

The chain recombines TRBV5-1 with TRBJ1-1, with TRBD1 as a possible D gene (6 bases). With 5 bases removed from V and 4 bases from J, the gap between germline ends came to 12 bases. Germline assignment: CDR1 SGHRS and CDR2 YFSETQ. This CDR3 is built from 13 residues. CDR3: CASSFGRGTEAFF. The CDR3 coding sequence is TGCGCCAGCAGTTTCGGCAGGGGCACTGAAGCTTTCTTT.

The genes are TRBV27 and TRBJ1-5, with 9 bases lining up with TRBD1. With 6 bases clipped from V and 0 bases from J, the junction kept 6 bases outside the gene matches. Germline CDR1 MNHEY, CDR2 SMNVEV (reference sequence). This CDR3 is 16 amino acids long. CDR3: CASSLGTGSSNQPQHF. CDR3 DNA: TGTGCCAGCAGCTTGGGGACAGGGAGTAGCAATCAGCCCCAGCATTTT.

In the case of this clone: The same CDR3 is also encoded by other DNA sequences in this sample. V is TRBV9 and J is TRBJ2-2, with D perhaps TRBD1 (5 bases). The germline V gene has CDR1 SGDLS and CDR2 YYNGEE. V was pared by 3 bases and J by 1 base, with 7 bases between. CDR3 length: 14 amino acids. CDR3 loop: CASSETGNTGELFF. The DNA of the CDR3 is TGTGCCAGCAGCGAAACAGGGAACACCGGGGAGCTGTTTTTT.

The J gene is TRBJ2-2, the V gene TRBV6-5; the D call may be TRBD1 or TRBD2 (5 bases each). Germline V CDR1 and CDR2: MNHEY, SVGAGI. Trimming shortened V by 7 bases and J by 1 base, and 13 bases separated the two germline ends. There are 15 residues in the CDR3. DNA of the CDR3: TGTGCCAGCACCCCGTCGGGGCGGAACACCGGGGAGCTGTTTTTT. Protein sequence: CASTPSGRNTGELFF.

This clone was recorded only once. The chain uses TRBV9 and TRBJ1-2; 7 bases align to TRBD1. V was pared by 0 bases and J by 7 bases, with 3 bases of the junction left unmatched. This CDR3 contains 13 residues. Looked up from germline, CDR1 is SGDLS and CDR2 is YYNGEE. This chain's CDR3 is CASSVADRVGYTF. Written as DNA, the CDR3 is TGTGCCAGCAGCGTAGCCGACAGGGTTGGCTACACCTTC.

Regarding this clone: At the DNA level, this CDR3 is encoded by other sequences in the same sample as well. CDR3 coding DNA: TGTGCCAGCAGCTTGGGGGACAGTACCTACGAGCAGTACTTC. Translating gives CASSLGDSTYEQYF. The V and J genes are TRBV5-6 and TRBJ2-7; TRBD1 agrees at 7 bases. Per the germline V gene, CDR1 is SGHDT and CDR2 is YYEEEE. CDR3 length: 14 residues. V lost 0 bases to trimming and J lost 2 bases; unmatched junction nucleotides: 2. The full variable domain, completed using reference TRBV5-6 and TRBJ2-7, is DAGVTQSPTHLIKTRGQQVTLRCSPKSGHDTVSWYQQALGQGPQFIFQYYEEEERQRGNFPDRFSGHQFPNYSSELNVNALLLGDSALYLCASSLGDSTYEQYFGPGTRLTVT.

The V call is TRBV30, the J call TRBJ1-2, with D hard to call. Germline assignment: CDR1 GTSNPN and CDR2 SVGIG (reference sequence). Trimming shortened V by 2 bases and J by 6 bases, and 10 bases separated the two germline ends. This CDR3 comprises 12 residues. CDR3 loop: CAWSREEDGYTF. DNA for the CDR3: TGTGCCTGGAGTAGGGAAGAGGATGGCTACACCTTC.

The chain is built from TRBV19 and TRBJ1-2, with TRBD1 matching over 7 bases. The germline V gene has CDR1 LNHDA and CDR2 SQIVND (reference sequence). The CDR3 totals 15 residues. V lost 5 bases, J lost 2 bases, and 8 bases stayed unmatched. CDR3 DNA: TGTGCCAGTAGTTCTTATCAGGGGGACAACTATGGCTACACCTTC. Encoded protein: CASSSYQGDNYGYTF.

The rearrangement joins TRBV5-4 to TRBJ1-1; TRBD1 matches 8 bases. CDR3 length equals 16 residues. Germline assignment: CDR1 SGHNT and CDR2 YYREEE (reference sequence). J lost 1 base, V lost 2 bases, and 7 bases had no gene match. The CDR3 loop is CASSFTSGTGNTEAFF. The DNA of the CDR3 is TGTGCCAGCAGCTTTACTTCCGGGACAGGGAACACTGAAGCTTTCTTT.

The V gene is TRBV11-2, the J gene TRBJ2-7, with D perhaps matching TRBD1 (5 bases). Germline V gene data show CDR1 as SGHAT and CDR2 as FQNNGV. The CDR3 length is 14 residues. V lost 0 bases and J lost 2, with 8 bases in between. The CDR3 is CASSLEGLTYEQYF. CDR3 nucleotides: TGTGCCAGCAGCTTAGAGGGGCTGACCTACGAGCAGTACTTC.

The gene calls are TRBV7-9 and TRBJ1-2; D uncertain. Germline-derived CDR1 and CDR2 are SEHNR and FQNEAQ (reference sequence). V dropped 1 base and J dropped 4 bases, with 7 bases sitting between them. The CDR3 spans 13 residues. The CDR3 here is CASSLDGIYGYTF. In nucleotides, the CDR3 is TGTGCCAGCAGCTTAGACGGGATCTATGGCTACACCTTC.

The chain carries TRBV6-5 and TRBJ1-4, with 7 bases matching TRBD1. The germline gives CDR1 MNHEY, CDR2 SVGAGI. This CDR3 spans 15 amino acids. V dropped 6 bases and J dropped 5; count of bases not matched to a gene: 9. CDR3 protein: CASRTVRGKNEKLFF. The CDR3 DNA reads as TGTGCCAGCAGGACGGTCAGGGGGAAGAATGAAAAACTGTTTTTT.

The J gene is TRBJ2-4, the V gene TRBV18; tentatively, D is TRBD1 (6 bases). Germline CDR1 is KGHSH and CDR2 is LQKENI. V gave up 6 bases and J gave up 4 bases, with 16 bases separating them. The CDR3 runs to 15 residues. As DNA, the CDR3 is TGTGCCAGCTCCTGGGCGACGGGGACAAAAAACATTCAGTACTTC. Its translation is CASSWATGTKNIQYF.

For the CDR3, the DNA is TGCGCCAGCAGCCAACTAGCGGGGGCCAATTCCTCCTACAATGAGCAGTTCTTC. It translates to CASSQLAGANSSYNEQFF. V and J are TRBV4-3 and TRBJ2-1; 10 nucleotides align to TRBD2. With V trimmed by 2 bases and J by 0 bases, 7 bases remained unmatched. Germline values: CDR1 LGHNA, CDR2 YSLEER. This CDR3 contains 18 residues.

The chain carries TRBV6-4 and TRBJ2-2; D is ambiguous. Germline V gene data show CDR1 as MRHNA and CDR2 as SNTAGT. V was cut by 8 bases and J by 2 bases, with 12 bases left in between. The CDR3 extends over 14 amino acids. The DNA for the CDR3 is TGTGCCAGCCGGCGGAGCATTAACACCGGGGAGCTGTTTTTT. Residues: CASRRSINTGELFF.

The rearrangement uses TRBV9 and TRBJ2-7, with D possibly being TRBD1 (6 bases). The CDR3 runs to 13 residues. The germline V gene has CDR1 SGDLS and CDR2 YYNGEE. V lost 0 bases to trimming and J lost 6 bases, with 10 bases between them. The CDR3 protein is CASSVGSGVEQYF. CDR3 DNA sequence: TGTGCCAGCAGCGTAGGGTCAGGGGTCGAGCAGTACTTC.

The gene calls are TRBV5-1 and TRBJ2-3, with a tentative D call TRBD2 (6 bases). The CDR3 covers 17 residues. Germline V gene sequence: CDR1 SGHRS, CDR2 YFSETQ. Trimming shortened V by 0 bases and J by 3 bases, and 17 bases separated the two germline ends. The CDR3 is CASSLGTGTPWTDTQYF. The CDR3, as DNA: TGCGCCAGCAGCTTGGGGACCGGGACTCCGTGGACAGATACGCAGTATTTT.

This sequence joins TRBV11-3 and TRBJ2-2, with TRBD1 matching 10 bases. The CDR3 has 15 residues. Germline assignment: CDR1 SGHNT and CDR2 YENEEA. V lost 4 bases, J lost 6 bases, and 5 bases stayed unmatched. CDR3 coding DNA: TGTGCCAGCAGCTCGTCGACAGGGGGCTCCGGGGAGCTGTTTTTT. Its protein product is CASSSSTGGSGELFF. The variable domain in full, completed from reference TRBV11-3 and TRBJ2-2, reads EAGVVQSPRYKIIEKKQPVAFWCNPISGHNTLYWYLQNLGQGPELLIRYENEEAVDDSQLPKDRFSAERLKGVDSTLKIQPAELGDSAVYLCASSSSTGGSGELFFGEGSRLTVL.

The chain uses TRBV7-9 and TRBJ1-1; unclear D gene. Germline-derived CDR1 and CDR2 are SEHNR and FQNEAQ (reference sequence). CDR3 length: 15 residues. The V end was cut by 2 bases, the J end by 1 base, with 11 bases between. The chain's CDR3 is CASSLFPEANTEAFF. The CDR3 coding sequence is TGTGCCAGCAGCTTATTTCCGGAGGCGAACACTGAAGCTTTCTTT.

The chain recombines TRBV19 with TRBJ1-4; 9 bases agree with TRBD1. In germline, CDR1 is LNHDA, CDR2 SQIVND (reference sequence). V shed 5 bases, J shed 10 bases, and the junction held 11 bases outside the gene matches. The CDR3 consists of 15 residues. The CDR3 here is CASSPSETGGGKLFF. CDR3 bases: TGTGCCAGTAGTCCCTCCGAGACAGGGGGTGGAAAACTGTTTTTT.

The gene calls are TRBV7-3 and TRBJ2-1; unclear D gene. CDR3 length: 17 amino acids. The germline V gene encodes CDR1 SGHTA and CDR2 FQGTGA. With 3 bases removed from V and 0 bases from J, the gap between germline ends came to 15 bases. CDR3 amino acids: CASSFTPRRNSYNEQFF. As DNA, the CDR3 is TGTGCCAGCAGCTTTACCCCCCGGCGGAACTCCTACAATGAGCAGTTCTTC.